This TCR beta chain derives from a study of cytomegalovirus exposure and HLA in healthy donors. Across the study: Within an early data release were 65 million to 90 million unique TCRs drawn from HLA-typed donors.

Use of 60 Vbeta and 13 Jbeta primers characterized the PCR. Profiling relied on immunoSEQ multiplex PCR, and the TCRdb table lists in-frame clones only, not all of them. The repertoire holds 150,000 to 200,000 clones, with around 77% as singletons. With 5 bases clipped from V and 5 bases from J, the junction kept 8 bases outside the gene matches. The CDR3 spans 14 residues. The germline V gene has CDR1 SGHTA and CDR2 FQGNSA. The chain joins TRBV7-2 to TRBJ2-5; TRBD1 matches 7 bases. The sequence derives from a woman aged 45-65 years in good health and CMV-seropositive. The sequenced sample was PBMCs. CDR3 coding DNA: TGTGCCAGCAGCCTCTTGACAGGGCGGGAGACCCAGTACTTC. It translates to CASSLLTGRETQYF.